The 11 T cell receptor beta chains below all came from one sample that was sequenced in a study of shared clonotypes between healthy human individuals. TCRdb's copy holds only in-frame clones and misses some; the assay was immunoSEQ multiplex PCR. The sample consists of under 750,000 clones, approximately 77% of them appearing once. Sequences were obtained from memory CD4+ T cells sorted from blood. Subset reported: CD45RA-negative fraction. All receptors derive from a woman in her 30s in good health.

There are a few counts of this clone. This chain connects TRBV4-1 to TRBJ2-2, with D perhaps being TRBD1 or TRBD2 (6 bases each). CDR3 length: 15 residues. Between the trimmed V and J ends, which lost 6 bases and 1 base, there was a span of 12 bases. CDR1 is MGHRA and CDR2 is YSYEKL in the germline V gene. CDR3 bases: TGCGCCAGCAGTGGAGGGACACTGAACACCGGGGAGCTGTTTTTT. Its translation: CASSGGTLNTGELFF.

The chain uses TRBV7-9 and TRBJ2-2; maybe TRBD2 (5 bases). CDR3 size: 16 residues. The V gene lost 5 bases and the J gene lost 6 bases, with 19 bases spanning the gap. The germline V gene encodes CDR1 SEHNR and CDR2 FQNEAQ (reference sequence). The CDR3 DNA follows: TGTGCCAGCAGCCCAATTAGGCTAGCTCTCCCCGGGGAGCTGTTTTTT. Amino acids: CASSPIRLALPGELFF.

This chain connects TRBV5-6 to TRBJ2-2; no definite D call. The CDR3 spans 14 residues. Germline lookup yields CDR1 SGHDT and CDR2 YYEEEE. V lost 4 bases, J lost 6 bases, and 13 bases lay in between. The DNA for the CDR3 is TGTGCCAGCAGCCCCCGGTCGGGCGCCGGGGAGCTGTTTTTT. Its protein product is CASSPRSGAGELFF. Full variable domain (rest looked up from reference TRBV5-6 and TRBJ2-2): DAGVTQSPTHLIKTRGQQVTLRCSPKSGHDTVSWYQQALGQGPQFIFQYYEEEERQRGNFPDRFSGHQFPNYSSELNVNALLLGDSALYLCASSPRSGAGELFFGEGSRLTVL.

This chain connects TRBV11-2 to TRBJ2-1; D not certain. Germline assignment: CDR1 SGHAT and CDR2 FQNNGV. The CDR3 is made up of 14 amino acids. Trimming left V 1 base short and J 8 bases short, with 12 bases between. CDR3 sequence (DNA): TGTGCCAGCAGCTTAGGCTCGGTGGCGGATGAGCAGTTCTTC. Amino acid sequence: CASSLGSVADEQFF.

This sequence joins TRBV6-6 and TRBJ2-3; D could derive from TRBD1 or TRBD2 (6 bases each). The CDR3 is 15 residues long. Looked up from germline, CDR1 is MNHNY and CDR2 is SVGAGI (reference sequence). The V gene lost 7 bases and the J gene lost 4 bases, with 18 bases spanning the gap. CDR3 in amino acids: CASTYSRGQADTQYF. The CDR3, as DNA: TGTGCCAGCACCTATAGCCGGGGGCAAGCAGATACGCAGTATTTT.

V and J are TRBV5-1 and TRBJ2-3, with TRBD2 identical over 8 bases. Unmatched junction bases numbered 16, after V lost 1 base and J lost 3 bases. Germline V lookup: CDR1 SGHRS, CDR2 YFSETQ. CDR3 length: 19 residues. The CDR3 sequence is CASSLWGGRSGRSTDTQYF. CDR3 DNA: TGCGCCAGCAGCTTGTGGGGCGGTAGGAGCGGGAGATCGACAGATACGCAGTATTTT. The variable domain in full, with the rest retrieved from reference TRBV5-1 and TRBJ2-3, is KAGVTQTPRYLIKTRGQQVTLSCSPISGHRSVSWYQQTPGQGLQFLFEYFSETQRNKGNFPGRFSGRQFSNSRSEMNVSTLELGDSALYLCASSLWGGRSGRSTDTQYFGPGTRLTVL.

J is TRBJ1-1 and V is TRBV5-1; a possible D gene is TRBD1 (5 bases). With 0 bases removed from V and 0 bases from J, the gap between germline ends came to 9 bases. The CDR3 has 15 amino acids. In germline, CDR1 is SGHRS, CDR2 YFSETQ. CDR3 in DNA: TGCGCCAGCAGCTTGGACAGACAGATGAACACTGAAGCTTTCTTT. Amino acids: CASSLDRQMNTEAFF.

V usage is TRBV9 and J usage is TRBJ2-5; D gene unclear. V was trimmed by 3 bases and J by 2 bases, leaving 5 bases between them. The length of the CDR3 is 12 residues. The germline CDR1 and CDR2 sequences are SGDLS and YYNGEE. The CDR3 nucleotides read TGTGCCAGCAGCGGGGCACAAGAGACCCAGTACTTC. This sequence encodes CASSGAQETQYF. The whole variable domain, filled in from reference TRBV9 and TRBJ2-5, reads DSGVTQTPKHLITATGQRVTLRCSPRSGDLSVYWYQQSLDQGLQFLIQYYNGEERAKGNILERFSAQQFPDLHSELNLSSLELGDSALYFCASSGAQETQYFGPGTRLLVL.

This chain links TRBV6-1 with TRBJ1-5, with TRBD1 matching over 8 bases. Looked up from germline, CDR1 is MNHNS and CDR2 is SASEGT. CDR3 length: 15 residues. The ends lost 5 bases at V and 2 bases at J; junction bases unmatched: 5. In nucleotides, the CDR3 is TGTGCCAGCAGTATCCAGACAGGGGGCAATCAGCCCCAGCATTTT. Translation: CASSIQTGGNQPQHF.

V and J are TRBV27 and TRBJ2-2; possibly TRBD2 for D (5 bases). The length of the CDR3 is 16 residues. The germline V and J ends were trimmed by 6 bases and 5 bases, with 19 bases remaining between them. In germline, CDR1 is MNHEY, CDR2 SMNVEV (reference sequence). The CDR3 reads CASRTPAWGATGELFF. CDR3 sequence (DNA): TGTGCCAGCAGAACGCCGGCATGGGGAGCGACCGGGGAGCTGTTTTTT.

The chain recombines TRBV28 with TRBJ1-5; D perhaps matches TRBD1 (5 bases). Trimming took 10 bases from V and 1 from J, leaving 17 bases between them. The CDR3 has 15 residues. Germline-derived CDR1 and CDR2 are MDHEN and SYDVKM. CDR3 amino acids: CATLFGGGSNQPQHF. Here the CDR3 DNA reads TGTGCCACCCTATTCGGGGGGGGAAGCAATCAGCCCCAGCATTTT.